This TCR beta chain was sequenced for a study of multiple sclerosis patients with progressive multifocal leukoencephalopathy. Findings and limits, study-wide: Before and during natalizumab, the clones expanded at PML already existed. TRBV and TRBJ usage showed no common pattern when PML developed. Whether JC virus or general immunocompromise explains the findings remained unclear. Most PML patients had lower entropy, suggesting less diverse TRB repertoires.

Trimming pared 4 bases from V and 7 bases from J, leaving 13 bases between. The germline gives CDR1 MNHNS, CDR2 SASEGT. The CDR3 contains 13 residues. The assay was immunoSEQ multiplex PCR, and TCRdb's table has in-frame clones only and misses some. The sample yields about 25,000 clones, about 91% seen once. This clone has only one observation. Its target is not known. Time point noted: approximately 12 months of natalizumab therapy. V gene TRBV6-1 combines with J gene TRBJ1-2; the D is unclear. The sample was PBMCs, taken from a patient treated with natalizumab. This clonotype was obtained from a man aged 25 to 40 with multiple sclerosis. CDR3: CASSGPRETGYTF. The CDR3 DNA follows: TGTGCCAGCAGTGGGCCCCGGGAGACTGGCTACACCTTC.